Included here is one TCR beta chain sequence, with context. Antigen specificity is unknown. A junction end diverges from the germline sequence, so it may reflect a read error. Germline V gene lookup returns CDR1 MDHEN and CDR2 SYDVKM. The CDR3 consists of 20 residues. 60 Vbeta and 13 Jbeta primers were used in PCR. TCRdb keeps only in-frame clones here, not all; method: immunoSEQ multiplex PCR. The sample shows about 180,000 clones, around four fifths of them seen only once. The sample is drawn from a study of cytomegalovirus exposure and HLA in healthy donors. Notes on the study in general: When a later analysis compared HLA-associated TCR beta chains with equally common others, the HLA-associated chains turned out to be more clonally expanded and to have lower generation probabilities. TCR beta V- and J-gene trimming was later associated with a missense DCLRE1C variant.

This receptor was taken from a woman in her fifties or sixties in good health and CMV-seropositive. The rearrangement uses TRBV28 and TRBJ2-6, with 8 positions matching TRBD1. The sample taken for sequencing was PBMCs. CDR3 region: CASSLPPQGAFHPGANGLTF. The CDR3 DNA is TGTGCCAGCAGTTTACCACCCCAGGGGGCTTTTCACCCTGGGGCCAACGGCCTGACTTTC.